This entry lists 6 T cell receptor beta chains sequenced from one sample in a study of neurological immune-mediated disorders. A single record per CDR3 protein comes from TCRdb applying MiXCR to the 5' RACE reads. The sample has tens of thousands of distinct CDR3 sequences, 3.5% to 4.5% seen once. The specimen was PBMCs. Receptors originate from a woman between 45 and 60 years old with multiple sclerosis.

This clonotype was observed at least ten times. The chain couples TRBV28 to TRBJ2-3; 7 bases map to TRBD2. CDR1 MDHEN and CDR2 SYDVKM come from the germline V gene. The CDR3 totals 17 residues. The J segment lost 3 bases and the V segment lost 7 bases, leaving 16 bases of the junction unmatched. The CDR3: CASNLPGGGRRTDTQYF. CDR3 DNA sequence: TGTGCCAGCAACCTACCGGGAGGAGGGCGGAGGACAGATACGCAGTATTTT.

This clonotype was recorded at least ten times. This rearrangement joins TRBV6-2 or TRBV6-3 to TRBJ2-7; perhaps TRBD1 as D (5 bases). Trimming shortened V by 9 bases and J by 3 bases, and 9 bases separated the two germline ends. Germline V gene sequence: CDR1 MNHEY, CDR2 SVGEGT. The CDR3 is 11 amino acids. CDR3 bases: TGTGCCAGTCTCGACAGCTACGAGCAGTACTTC. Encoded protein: CASLDSYEQYF.

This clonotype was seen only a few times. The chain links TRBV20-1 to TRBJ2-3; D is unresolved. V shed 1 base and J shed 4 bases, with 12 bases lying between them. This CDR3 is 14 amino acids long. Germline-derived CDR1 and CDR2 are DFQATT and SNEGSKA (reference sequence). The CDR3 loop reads CSARVTVAADTQYF. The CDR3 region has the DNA TGCAGTGCTAGAGTTACAGTGGCCGCAGATACGCAGTATTTT.

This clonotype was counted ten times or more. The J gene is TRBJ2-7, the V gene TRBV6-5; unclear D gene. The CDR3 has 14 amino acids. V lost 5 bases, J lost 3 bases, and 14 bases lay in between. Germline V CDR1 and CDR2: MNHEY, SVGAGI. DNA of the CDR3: TGTGCCAGCAGTCTGCACAGCGACATCTACGAGCAGTACTTC. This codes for CASSLHSDIYEQYF.

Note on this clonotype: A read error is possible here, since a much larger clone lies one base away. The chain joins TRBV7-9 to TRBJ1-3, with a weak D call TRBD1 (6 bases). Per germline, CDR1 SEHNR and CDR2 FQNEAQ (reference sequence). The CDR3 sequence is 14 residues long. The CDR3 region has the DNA TGTACCAGCAGCTTTGGGACACCTGGAAACACCATATATTTT. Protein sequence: CTSSFGTPGNTIYF.

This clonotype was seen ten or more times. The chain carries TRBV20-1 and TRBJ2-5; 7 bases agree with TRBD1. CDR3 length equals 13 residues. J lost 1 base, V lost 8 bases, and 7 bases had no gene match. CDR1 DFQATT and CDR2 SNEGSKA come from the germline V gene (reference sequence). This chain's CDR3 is CSLSGTVQETQYF. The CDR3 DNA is TGCAGTTTATCAGGGACAGTCCAAGAGACCCAGTACTTC.